This entry lists 17 T cell receptor beta chains sequenced from one sample in a study of T cell repertoires in cytomegalovirus infection. TCRdb reprocessed the reads via MiXCR and lists one record per CDR3 protein. The sample gives around 450,000 distinct CDR3 sequences, roughly 31% of which show up once; approximately 14% is in the top ten. Sequenced: PBMCs. These receptors all stem from a human donor in good health (CMV status not recorded). Some clones in this sample may be carry-over from other donors' samples.

The rearrangement uses TRBV20-1 and TRBJ1-5; the match to TRBD1 covers 7 bases. CDR1 is DFQATT, CDR2 SNEGSKA, per germline (reference sequence). This CDR3 has 17 residues. V was clipped by 6 bases and J by 0 bases; unmatched bases: 14. The CDR3 nucleotides read TGCAGTGCACCAACAGGGGAACGCATGCTTAGCAATCAGCCCCAGCATTTT. This translates into CSAPTGERMLSNQPQHF.

In its sample, this clonotype was seen a few times. The chain recombines TRBV6-2 or TRBV6-3 with TRBJ2-1; D remains unclear. There are 12 residues in the CDR3. V lost 8 bases and J lost 8, with 13 bases in between. From germline, CDR1 is MNHEY and CDR2 SVGEGT. CDR3 protein: CASAPPLHEQFF. In nucleotides, the CDR3 is TGTGCCAGCGCTCCCCCTCTGCATGAGCAGTTCTTC.

The rearrangement links TRBV7-9 to TRBJ2-5, with a possible D match to TRBD2 (6 bases). V was trimmed by 5 bases and J by 0 bases, leaving 10 bases between them. Germline V lookup: CDR1 SEHNR, CDR2 FQNEAQ (reference sequence). This CDR3 region has 14 residues. The DNA for the CDR3 is TGTGCCAGCAGCCCGGGGGAATACCAAGAGACCCAGTACTTC. This encodes CASSPGEYQETQYF.

This clonotype appeared a single time. No conserved phenylalanine or tryptophan is present at the end of the CDR3, so a read error is the likely explanation. The J gene is TRBJ2-7, the V gene TRBV11-1; TRBD2 matches 10 bases. V shed 2 bases, J shed 0 bases, and the junction held 10 bases outside the gene matches. Per the germline V gene, CDR1 is SGHAT and CDR2 is FQDESV (reference sequence). The CDR3 contains 18 residues. CDR3 DNA: TGTGCCAGCAGCTTAATAGGCTGGACTAGCGGTGACTCCTACGAGCAGTACTTA. It codes for CASSLIGWTSGDSYEQYL.

This clonotype was observed a handful of times. This chain links TRBV10-3 with TRBJ2-1, with D tentatively TRBD1 (5 bases). Germline values: CDR1 ENHRY, CDR2 SYGVKD. The CDR3 runs to 15 residues. Trimming took 10 bases from V and 3 from J, leaving 19 bases between them. DNA of the CDR3: TGTGCCACCACGATAAGGGGCAGGGACTACAATGAGCAGTTCTTC. Residues: CATTIRGRDYNEQFF.

This clonotype was found a few times. The rearrangement links TRBV7-8 to TRBJ2-7; a possible D gene is TRBD2 (7 bases). CDR3 size: 18 residues. The germline V gene encodes CDR1 SGHVS and CDR2 FQNEAQ. Trimming cost V 1 base and J 0 bases, with 19 bases left between them. This chain's CDR3 is CASSLGGGGGLLSYEQYF. The CDR3 DNA follows: TGTGCCAGCAGCTTAGGGGGGGGAGGGGGACTTCTCTCCTACGAGCAGTACTTC.

Comments on this clonotype: Given the absence of the conserved phenylalanine or tryptophan at the CDR3 end, a read error is likely. The chain recombines TRBV6-1 with TRBJ2-7; 7 nucleotides match TRBD1. V was clipped by 6 bases and J by 7 bases; unmatched bases: 12. The CDR3 spans 14 residues. In germline, CDR1 is MNHNS, CDR2 SASEGT. The CDR3 bases are TGTGCCAGCAGCAAGACAGGGACCCCTAGGGAGCAGTACTTA. Translated: CASSKTGTPREQYL.

V usage is TRBV23-1 and J usage is TRBJ2-1, with 10 nucleotides matching TRBD2. TRBV23-1 has ORF status, its function being uncertain. The length of the CDR3 is 19 residues. V was clipped by 0 bases and J by 1 base; unmatched bases: 9. The CDR3 sequence: CASSQSPISGGTSYNEQFF. Here the CDR3 DNA reads TGCGCCAGCAGTCAATCTCCAATTAGCGGGGGGACGTCCTACAATGAGCAGTTCTTC.

This clonotype was recorded at least ten times. The chain joins TRBV7-2 to TRBJ1-2; weak D call: TRBD1 (6 bases). Per the germline V gene, CDR1 is SGHTA and CDR2 is FQGNSA. Trimming took 1 base from V and 8 from J, leaving 14 bases between them. The CDR3 is 14 amino acids. DNA of the CDR3: TGTGCCAGCAGCTTAGGAGTGGGGGGCGGCGGCTACACCTTC. Residues: CASSLGVGGGGYTF.

This clonotype has just a few counts. The chain couples TRBV7-8 to TRBJ1-6; D is possibly TRBD1 (6 bases). Deletions cut 2 bases from V and 5 bases from J, with 25 bases between. Germline V gene sequence: CDR1 SGHVS, CDR2 FQNEAQ. This CDR3 comprises 20 residues. The CDR3, as DNA: TGTGCCAGCAGCTTATTTGGTGTGGGGGCGTCACAACGGGATAATTCACCCCTCCACTTT. This codes for CASSLFGVGASQRDNSPLHF.

The genes are TRBV7-9 and TRBJ1-2, with D hard to call. V lost 5 bases to trimming and J lost 8 bases, with 18 bases between them. CDR1 and CDR2 from the germline V gene are SEHNR and FQNEAQ (reference sequence). The CDR3 length is 14 residues. This chain's CDR3 is CASSQTTRSGGYTF. The CDR3 DNA sequence: TGTGCCAGCAGCCAAACAACAAGATCGGGCGGCTACACCTTC. Filled out from reference TRBV7-9 and TRBJ1-2, the complete variable domain reads DTGVSQNPRHKITKRGQNVTFRCDPISEHNRLYWYRQTLGQGPEFLTYFQNEAQLEKSRLLSDRFSAERPKGSFSTLEIQRTEQGDSAMYLCASSQTTRSGGYTFGSGTRLTVV.

There are a few counts of this clonotype. The chain combines TRBV27 with TRBJ2-7, with TRBD2 matching over 9 bases. This CDR3 has 15 residues. The germline V gene encodes CDR1 MNHEY and CDR2 SMNVEV (reference sequence). V was clipped by 5 bases and J by 2 bases; unmatched bases: 7. CDR3: CASSPSSGDPYEQYF. In DNA, the CDR3 is TGTGCCAGCAGTCCTTCTAGCGGGGATCCCTACGAGCAGTACTTC.

This clonotype turned up a few times. The chain carries TRBV10-3 and TRBJ1-1; D call uncertain. The CDR3 is 12 amino acids. Between the trimmed V and J ends, which lost 5 bases and 4 bases, there was a span of 8 bases. In germline, CDR1 is ENHRY, CDR2 SYGVKD. The CDR3 DNA reads as TGTGCCATCAGTATGGGCGGCACTGAAGCTTTCTTT. It encodes CAISMGGTEAFF.

V and J are TRBV30 and TRBJ1-6; 10 bases agree with TRBD1. This CDR3 region has 15 residues. CDR1 is GTSNPN and CDR2 is SVGIG in the germline V gene (reference sequence). With V trimmed by 2 bases and J by 7 bases, 5 bases remained unmatched. The DNA for the CDR3 is TGTGCCTGGAGTTCATCGACAGGGGGCAATTCACCCCTCCACTTT. Translation: CAWSSSTGGNSPLHF.

This clonotype was recorded many times. This rearrangement joins TRBV7-2 to TRBJ1-1, with D unresolved. Germline lookup yields CDR1 SGHTA and CDR2 FQGNSA. V was clipped by 3 bases and J by 3 bases, with 11 bases between them. This CDR3 has 14 amino acids. Here the CDR3 reads CASSLRQTYTEAFF. CDR3 sequence (DNA): TGTGCCAGCAGCTTGAGGCAGACTTACACTGAAGCTTTCTTT.

This clonotype showed up many times. The CDR3 loop reads CASSLAPLTTGGQETQYF. Here the CDR3 DNA reads TGCGCCAGCAGCTTGGCCCCCTTAACGACAGGGGGGCAAGAGACCCAGTACTTC. J is TRBJ2-5 and V is TRBV5-1; 9 bases map to TRBD1. The length of the CDR3 is 18 residues. V was pared by 0 bases and J by 2 bases, with 11 bases of the junction left unmatched. Germline CDR1 and CDR2: SGHRS and YFSETQ.

The rearrangement uses TRBV6-8 and TRBJ1-1; unclear D gene. This CDR3 comprises 13 residues. Trimming pared 4 bases from V and 0 bases from J, leaving 6 bases between. CDR1 and CDR2 from the germline V gene are MNHGY and SAAAGT. The CDR3 protein is CASSWNMNTEAFF. The CDR3 region has the DNA TGTGCCAGCAGTTGGAATATGAACACTGAAGCTTTCTTT.